The T cell receptor beta chain under discussion was sequenced for a study of blood T cell repertoires in COVID-19. Study in general: There were acute and convalescent COVID-19 samples, and they came from the United States, Italy and Spain.

V dropped 8 bases and J dropped 7 bases, with 8 bases sitting between them. The CDR3 runs 10 residues. The germline CDR1 and CDR2 sequences are MNHEY and SVGAGI. Per the original data handling: Scientists estimated how many nucleated cells there were by amplifying reference gene primers. The table came from immunoSEQ multiplex PCR; TCRdb's copy has only in-frame clones and leaves some out. Clone size and the V and J calls come from that table; the DNA yielded D and trimming. The table has more than 250,000 clones, about 86% seen once. The sequencing input was peripheral blood. The rearrangement uses TRBV6-5 and TRBJ1-1; D remains ambiguous. The TCR comes from a man aged 18 to 29 with active or convalescent COVID-19. Here the CDR3 DNA reads TGTGCCAGCGGGCGTCGTGAAGCTTTCTTT. This codes for CASGRREAFF.